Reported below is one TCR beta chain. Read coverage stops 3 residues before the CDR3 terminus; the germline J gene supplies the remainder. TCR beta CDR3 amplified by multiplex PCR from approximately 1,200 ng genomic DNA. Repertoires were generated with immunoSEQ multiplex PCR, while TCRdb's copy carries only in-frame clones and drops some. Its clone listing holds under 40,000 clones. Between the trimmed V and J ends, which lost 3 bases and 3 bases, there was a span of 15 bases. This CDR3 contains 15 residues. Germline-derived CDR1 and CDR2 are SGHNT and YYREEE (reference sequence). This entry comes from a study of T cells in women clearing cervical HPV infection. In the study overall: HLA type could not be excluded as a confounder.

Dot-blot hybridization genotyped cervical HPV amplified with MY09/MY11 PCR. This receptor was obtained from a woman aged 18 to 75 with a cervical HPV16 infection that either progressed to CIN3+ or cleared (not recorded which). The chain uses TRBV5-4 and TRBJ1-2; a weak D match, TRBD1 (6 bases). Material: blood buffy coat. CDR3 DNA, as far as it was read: TGTGCCAGCAGCTCGATGACAGGCCAGGACTATGGC. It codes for CASSSMTGQDYG. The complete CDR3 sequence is CASSSMTGQDYGYTF.